These 15 T cell receptor beta chains were sequenced from one sample in a study of CD8 T cells in cerebrospinal fluid in Alzheimer's disease. TCRdb re-analyzed the 10x single-cell sequencing reads; it lists each CDR3 protein once, without DNA. The sample totals nearly 1,500 distinct CDR3 sequences. The sample consisted of cerebrospinal fluid. These receptors all come from a human donor with Alzheimer's disease.

Frequency places this clonotype as medium-sized (0.01 to 0.1%). This chain uses TRBV20-1 with TRBJ2-7; TCRdb reports TRBD1, a call that lacks DNA to check it against. CDR1 is DFQATT and CDR2 is SNEGSKA in the germline V gene (reference sequence). CDR3 length equals 14 residues. The CDR3 region is CSARATASGREQYF.

The J gene is TRBJ2-7, the V gene TRBV7-8. Looked up from germline, CDR1 is SGHVS and CDR2 is FQNEAQ. This CDR3 has 14 residues. The CDR3 loop reads CASSLQGIPYEQYF.

V gene TRBV11-2 combines with J gene TRBJ2-2; TCRdb indicates TRBD2, and absent DNA this call remains unverified. This CDR3 spans 15 amino acids. The germline CDR1 and CDR2 sequences are SGHAT and FQNNGV. This CDR3 reads CASRSNSGSTGELFF. The whole variable domain, filled in from reference TRBV11-2 and TRBJ2-2, reads EAGVAQSPRYKIIEKRQSVAFWCNPISGHATLYWYQQILGQGPKLLIQFQNNGVVDDSQLPKDRFSAERLKGVDSTLKIQPAKLEDSAVYLCASRSNSGSTGELFFGEGSRLTVL.

Judged by frequency, this clonotype is medium-sized. The rearrangement joins TRBV4-1 to TRBJ1-5; TCRdb reports TRBD1, a call that lacks DNA to check it against. The CDR3 is 16 amino acids. Germline lookup yields CDR1 MGHRA and CDR2 YSYEKL. CDR3 residues: CASSRTGQEGNQPQHF.

This clonotype is identified as medium-sized (0.01 to 0.1%) from frequency. This chain connects TRBV12-3 or TRBV12-4 to TRBJ1-1. The CDR3 covers 15 residues. CDR3 sequence: CASSFGRPTNTEAFF.

By frequency, this clonotype registers medium-sized (0.01 to 0.1%). This chain uses TRBV27 with TRBJ1-5. Germline V lookup: CDR1 MNHEY, CDR2 SMNVEV (reference sequence). The CDR3 spans 14 residues. This CDR3 is CASRTVSGNQPQHF.

V usage is TRBV9 and J usage is TRBJ1-4; as DNA is missing, the TRBD1 call by TCRdb cannot be tested. Per germline, CDR1 SGDLS and CDR2 YYNGEE. The length of the CDR3 is 15 residues. CDR3 sequence: CASSVLAGANEKLFF.

This clonotype is classed as medium-sized by frequency. This rearrangement joins TRBV7-9 to TRBJ1-5. CDR3 length: 13 residues. Germline V gene data show CDR1 as SEHNR and CDR2 as FQNEAQ (reference sequence). The CDR3 here is CASSFEGIQPQHF.

This clonotype ranks as medium-sized in terms of frequency. The V call is TRBV9, the J call TRBJ1-6; no DNA is available, so the TRBD1 call from TCRdb remains unchecked. CDR3 length: 15 amino acids. Germline V CDR1 and CDR2: SGDLS, YYNGEE. The CDR3 sequence is CASSVGSGSDSPLHF.

Judged by frequency, this clonotype is large. The CDR3 sequence: CASSRGAGGIHNEQFF. This rearrangement joins TRBV11-2 to TRBJ2-1; TCRdb calls TRBD2, which cannot be checked without DNA. CDR3 size: 16 residues. Germline assignment: CDR1 SGHAT and CDR2 FQNNGV.

Frequency places this clonotype as large (0.1 to 1%). The genes are TRBV20-1 and TRBJ2-6. The germline V gene encodes CDR1 DFQATT and CDR2 SNEGSKA (reference sequence). CDR3 length: 13 amino acids. CDR3 sequence: CSARDAGANVLTF.

By frequency, this clonotype is large. The chain employs TRBV9 and TRBJ2-7; TCRdb's D call of TRBD2 is untestable without DNA. CDR3 size: 14 residues. The germline gives CDR1 SGDLS, CDR2 YYNGEE. The CDR3 loop is CASSEGALTHEQYF.

In terms of frequency, this clonotype is large. The V and J genes are TRBV5-1 and TRBJ1-6; as DNA is missing, the TRBD1 call by TCRdb cannot be tested. Germline assignment: CDR1 SGHRS and CDR2 YFSETQ. The CDR3 is made up of 14 amino acids. CDR3 sequence reads: CASSLQGERSPLHF.

The J gene is TRBJ2-7, the V gene TRBV2. Germline CDR1 reads SNHLY; CDR2 reads FYNNEI. The CDR3 has 13 amino acids. The CDR3 protein is CASSSRLANEQYF.

Frequency places this clonotype as medium-sized. The chain employs TRBV5-1 and TRBJ1-1. CDR3 length: 15 amino acids. Germline CDR1 reads SGHRS; CDR2 reads YFSETQ. The CDR3 region is CASSVIQGGGTEAFF. The full variable domain, rest sourced from reference TRBV5-1 and TRBJ1-1, is KAGVTQTPRYLIKTRGQQVTLSCSPISGHRSVSWYQQTPGQGLQFLFEYFSETQRNKGNFPGRFSGRQFSNSRSEMNVSTLELGDSALYLCASSVIQGGGTEAFFGQGTRLTVV.